This record looks at one T cell receptor (beta chain) sequence and its context. Its matching antigen is unknown. Together with thyroid ultrasound, orbital computed tomography, serum thyroxine and TRAb, clinical symptoms were used for diagnoses. The data were obtained in a study of T cells in Graves' hyperthyroidism and ophthalmopathy. RNA transcripts gave rise to amplified TCR beta CDR3 regions. During a first-round RT-PCR of the TCR CDR3, the HTBI primer set was used. Using its own MiXCR run on the multiplex PCR reads, TCRdb lists one record per CDR3 protein. The sample has a few hundred thousand distinct CDR3 sequences, more than 45% seen once; the top ten hold around 7.7%. Study-wide results and caveats: Blood also contained most expanded thyroid clonotypes above 0.001.

Germline CDR1 is MNHNS and CDR2 is SASEGT. Unmatched junction bases numbered 14, after V lost 5 bases and J lost 3 bases. This CDR3 comprises 17 residues. The chain carries TRBV6-1 and TRBJ2-5, with 8 positions matching TRBD2. This clonotype was sampled from a woman between 18 and 29 years old with Graves' hyperthyroidism. The sequenced material came from peripheral blood or thyroid tissue (not recorded which). CDR3 DNA: TGTGCCAGCAGTACGCCCAGGGGACTAGGAGTTGAAGAGACCCAGTACTTC. Protein product: CASSTPRGLGVEETQYF.